Shown below are 3 T cell receptor beta chains from a single sample sequenced in a study of metastatic and nonmetastatic thyroid tumors (dated by TCRdb to about 2020). The receptor library was made with PCR. Instrument on record: Illumina HiSeq 4000. TCRdb reworked the public reads: Q25 trimming with fastp, MiXCR clone assembly, productive beta chains retained. For this sample the table gives fewer than 50,000 clones, of which approximately 15% were detected only once. The top ten hold around 20% of the sample. No patient had received any treatment before thyroid surgery. Sequencing was done on a sample of blood. These receptors originate from a female donor with papillary thyroid cancer or a benign thyroid nodule (not recorded which). Some clones in this sample may be carry-over from other donors' samples.

This clone was counted ten times or more. The V and J genes are TRBV29-1 and TRBJ2-1; 8 nucleotides agree with TRBD1. Germline CDR1 reads SQVTM; CDR2 reads ANQGSEA. This CDR3 comprises 14 residues. V was clipped by 7 bases and J by 5 bases; unmatched bases: 10. The CDR3 bases are TGCAGCGGGGCCGCGGACAGGGCCCACAATGAGCAGTTCTTC. Translated: CSGAADRAHNEQFF.

Remarks on this clone: One junction end does not reproduce the germline sequence, and a read error may be involved. The chain links TRBV20-1 to TRBJ2-5, with TRBD1 as a possible D gene (5 bases). Germline loops: CDR1 DFQATT, CDR2 SNEGSKA (reference sequence). This CDR3 spans 16 amino acids. The CDR3 loop is CSARDWADTRQETQYF. CDR3 bases: TGCAGTGCTAGAGATTGGGCGGACACGCGCCAAGAGACACAGTACTTC.

A few counts support this clone. The V and J genes are TRBV11-2 and TRBJ1-4; D gene ambiguous. The germline V gene encodes CDR1 SGHAT and CDR2 FQNNGV. Trimming pared 4 bases from V and 13 bases from J, leaving 19 bases between. The CDR3 length is 14 residues. CDR3 bases: TGTGCCAGCAGCTCCCACGTGGGCGCGGGTATACTGTTTTTT. Its translation: CASSSHVGAGILFF.